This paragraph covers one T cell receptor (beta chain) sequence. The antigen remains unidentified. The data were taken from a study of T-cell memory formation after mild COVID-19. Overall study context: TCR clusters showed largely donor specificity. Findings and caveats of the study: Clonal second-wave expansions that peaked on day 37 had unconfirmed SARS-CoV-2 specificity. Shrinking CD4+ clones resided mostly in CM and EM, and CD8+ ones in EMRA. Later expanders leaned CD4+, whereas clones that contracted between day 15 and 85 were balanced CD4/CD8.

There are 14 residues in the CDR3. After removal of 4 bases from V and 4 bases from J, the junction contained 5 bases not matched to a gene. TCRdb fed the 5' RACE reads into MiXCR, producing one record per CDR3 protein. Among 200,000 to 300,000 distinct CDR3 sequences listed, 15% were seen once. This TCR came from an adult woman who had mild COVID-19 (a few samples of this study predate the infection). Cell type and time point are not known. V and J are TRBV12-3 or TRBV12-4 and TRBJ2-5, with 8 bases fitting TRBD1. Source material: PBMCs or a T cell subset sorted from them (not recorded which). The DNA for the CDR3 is TGTGCCAGCAGTTCCTGGACAGGGTCAGAGACCCAGTACTTC. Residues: CASSSWTGSETQYF.